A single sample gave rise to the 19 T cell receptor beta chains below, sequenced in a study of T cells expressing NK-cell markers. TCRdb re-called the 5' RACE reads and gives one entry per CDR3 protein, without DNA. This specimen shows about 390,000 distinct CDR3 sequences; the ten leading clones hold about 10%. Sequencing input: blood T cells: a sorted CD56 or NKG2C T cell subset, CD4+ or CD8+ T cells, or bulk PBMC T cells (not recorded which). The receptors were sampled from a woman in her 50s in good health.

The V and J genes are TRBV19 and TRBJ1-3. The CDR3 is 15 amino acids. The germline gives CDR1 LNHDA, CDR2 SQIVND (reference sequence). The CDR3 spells CASSIGVSGGNTIYF.

The CDR3 sequence is CATSEGPGREKLFF. The chain has TRBV24-1 and TRBJ1-4; TCRdb designates TRBD1, a call that cannot be tested without DNA. Germline V gives CDR1 KGHDR, CDR2 SFDVKD. This CDR3 is 14 amino acids long.

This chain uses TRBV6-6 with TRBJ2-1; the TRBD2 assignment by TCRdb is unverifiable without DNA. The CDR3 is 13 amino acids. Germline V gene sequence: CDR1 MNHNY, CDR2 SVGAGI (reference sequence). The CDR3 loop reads CASTEGLVDEQFF.

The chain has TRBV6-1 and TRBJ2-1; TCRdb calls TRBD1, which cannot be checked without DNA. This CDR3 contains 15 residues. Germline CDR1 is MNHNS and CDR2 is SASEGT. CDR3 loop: CASSAPGHRYNEQFF.

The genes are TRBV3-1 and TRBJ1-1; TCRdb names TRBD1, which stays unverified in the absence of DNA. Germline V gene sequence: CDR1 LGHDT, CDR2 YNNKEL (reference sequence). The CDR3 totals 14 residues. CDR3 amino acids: CASSRAGDRDWSFF.

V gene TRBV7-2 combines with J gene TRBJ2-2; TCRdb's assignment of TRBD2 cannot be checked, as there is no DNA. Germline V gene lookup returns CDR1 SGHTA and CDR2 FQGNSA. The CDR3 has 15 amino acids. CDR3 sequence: CASSRGTSGTGELFF.

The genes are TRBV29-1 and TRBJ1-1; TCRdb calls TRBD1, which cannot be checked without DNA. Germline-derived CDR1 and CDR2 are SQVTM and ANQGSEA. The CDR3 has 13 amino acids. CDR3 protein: CSVGGQASTEAFF. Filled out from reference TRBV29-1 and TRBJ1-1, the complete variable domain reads SAVISQKPSRDICQRGTSLTIQCQVDSQVTMMFWYRQQPGQSLTLIATANQGSEATYESGFVIDKFPISRPNLTFSTLTVSNMSPEDSSIYLCSVGGQASTEAFFGQGTRLTVV.

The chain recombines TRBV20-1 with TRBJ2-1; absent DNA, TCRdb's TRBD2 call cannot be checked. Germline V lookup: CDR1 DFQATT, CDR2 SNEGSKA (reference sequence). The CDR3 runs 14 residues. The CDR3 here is CSAIGAGGLNEQFF.

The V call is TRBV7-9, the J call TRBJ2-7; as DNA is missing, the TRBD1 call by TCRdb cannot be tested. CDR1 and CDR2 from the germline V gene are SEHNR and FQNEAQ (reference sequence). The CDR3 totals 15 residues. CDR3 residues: CASSPRAPSSYEQYF.

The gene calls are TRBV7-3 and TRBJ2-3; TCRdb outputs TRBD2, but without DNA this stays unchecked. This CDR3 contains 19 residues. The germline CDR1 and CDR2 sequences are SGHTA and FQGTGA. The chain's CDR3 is CASSAGLAGGNPSTDTQYF.

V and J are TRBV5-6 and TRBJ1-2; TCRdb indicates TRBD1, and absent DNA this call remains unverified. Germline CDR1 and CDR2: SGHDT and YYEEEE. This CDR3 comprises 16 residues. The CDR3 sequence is CASSRLLTGADYGYTF.

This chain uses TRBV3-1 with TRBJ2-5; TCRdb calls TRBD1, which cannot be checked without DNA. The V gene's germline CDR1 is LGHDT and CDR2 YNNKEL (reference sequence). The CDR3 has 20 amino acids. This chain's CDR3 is CASSPDLKNRWVWGQETQYF.

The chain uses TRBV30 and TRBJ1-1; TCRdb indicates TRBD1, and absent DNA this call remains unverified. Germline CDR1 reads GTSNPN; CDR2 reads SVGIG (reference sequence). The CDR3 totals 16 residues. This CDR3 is CAWSEGNFFMNTEAFF.

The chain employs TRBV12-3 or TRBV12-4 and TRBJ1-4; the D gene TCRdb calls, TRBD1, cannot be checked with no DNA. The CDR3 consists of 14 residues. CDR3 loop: CASSPTGTEELTVF.

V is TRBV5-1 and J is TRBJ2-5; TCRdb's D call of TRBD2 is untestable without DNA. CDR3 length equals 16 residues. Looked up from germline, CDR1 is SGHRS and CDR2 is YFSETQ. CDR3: CASSLAGAGGPGTQYF.

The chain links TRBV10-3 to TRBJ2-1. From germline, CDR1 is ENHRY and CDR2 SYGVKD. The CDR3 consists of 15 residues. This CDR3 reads CAISEGQSFYNEQFF.

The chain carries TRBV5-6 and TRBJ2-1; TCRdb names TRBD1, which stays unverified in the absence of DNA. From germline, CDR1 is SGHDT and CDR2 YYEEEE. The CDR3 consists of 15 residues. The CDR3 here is CASSVSGPKYNEQFF. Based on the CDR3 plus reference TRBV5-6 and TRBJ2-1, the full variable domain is DAGVTQSPTHLIKTRGQQVTLRCSPKSGHDTVSWYQQALGQGPQFIFQYYEEEERQRGNFPDRFSGHQFPNYSSELNVNALLLGDSALYLCASSVSGPKYNEQFFGPGTRLTVL.

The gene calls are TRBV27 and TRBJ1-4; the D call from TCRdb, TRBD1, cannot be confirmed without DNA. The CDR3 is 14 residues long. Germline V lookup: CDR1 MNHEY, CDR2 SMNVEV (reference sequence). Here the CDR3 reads CASSPRDAREKLFF. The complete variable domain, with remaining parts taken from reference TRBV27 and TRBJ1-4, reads EAQVTQNPRYLITVTGKKLTVTCSQNMNHEYMSWYRQDPGLGLRQIYYSMNVEVTDKGDVPEGYKVSRKEKRNFPLILESPSPNQTSLYFCASSPRDAREKLFFGSGTQLSVL.

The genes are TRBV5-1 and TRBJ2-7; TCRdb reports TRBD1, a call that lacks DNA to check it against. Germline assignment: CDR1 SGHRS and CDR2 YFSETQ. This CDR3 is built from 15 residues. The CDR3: CASSLAAGQISEQYF.